A selection of T cell receptor beta chains follows, all from one sample in a study of T cells in localized non-small cell lung cancer. Clones were sequenced by immunoSEQ multiplex PCR, and TCRdb holds only the in-frame ones, with some missing. The sample carries around 96,000 clones, about nine tenths recorded once. The source material was PBMCs, sampled before any cancer treatment. The source of these receptors is a woman between 40 and 69 years old with stage II squamous cell lung carcinoma. CDR3s leave out the opening cysteine and the closing phenylalanine or tryptophan. A D gene is named only where the DNA matches it firmly. The size field is filled for only some rows; it gives once, few, many or a size class.

cdr3_aa: ASSYSTGGSGYT
clone_size: NA
d_call: TRBD1
j_call: TRBJ1-2
v_call: TRBV6-5

cdr3_aa: ASSQGLAGGNYEQY
clone_size: NA
d_call: TRBD2
j_call: TRBJ2-7
v_call: TRBV4-1

cdr3_aa: ASSRLQGAEKLF
clone_size: NA
d_call: NA
j_call: TRBJ1-4
v_call: TRBV27

cdr3_aa: ASSFLGTQDTEAF
clone_size: NA
d_call: NA
j_call: TRBJ1-1
v_call: TRBV27

cdr3_aa: ASSPEGQSNEQF
clone_size: NA
d_call: NA
j_call: TRBJ2-1
v_call: TRBV5-1

cdr3_aa: ASSLGAGLDEQY
clone_size: NA
d_call: NA
j_call: TRBJ2-7
v_call: TRBV7-6

cdr3_aa: ASSLQGKMGTEAF
clone_size: NA
d_call: NA
j_call: TRBJ1-1
v_call: TRBV5-1

cdr3_aa: ATSRDIGEYT
clone_size: few
d_call: NA
j_call: TRBJ1-2
v_call: TRBV15

cdr3_aa: ASSTTTDTQY
clone_size: NA
d_call: NA
j_call: TRBJ2-3
v_call: TRBV5-1

cdr3_aa: ASSTAGNTIY
clone_size: NA
d_call: NA
j_call: TRBJ1-3
v_call: TRBV2

cdr3_aa: ASSKNPDTNTEAF
clone_size: NA
d_call: NA
j_call: TRBJ1-1
v_call: TRBV21-1

cdr3_aa: ASSLQGNTGELF
clone_size: NA
d_call: NA
j_call: TRBJ2-2
v_call: TRBV5-1

cdr3_aa: ASSIAQGSSDEQY
clone_size: NA
d_call: NA
j_call: TRBJ2-7
v_call: TRBV19

cdr3_aa: ASSPRGGSQPQH
clone_size: NA
d_call: TRBD1
j_call: TRBJ1-5
v_call: TRBV27

cdr3_aa: ASSLTAPDYNEQF
clone_size: NA
d_call: NA
j_call: TRBJ2-1
v_call: TRBV5-1

cdr3_aa: ASSLRASYEQY
clone_size: NA
d_call: NA
j_call: TRBJ2-7
v_call: TRBV7-6

cdr3_aa: ASKTTAGNQPQH
clone_size: many
d_call: NA
j_call: TRBJ1-5
v_call: TRBV6-5

cdr3_aa: ASSRGMDGYT
clone_size: NA
d_call: NA
j_call: TRBJ1-2
v_call: TRBV5-4

cdr3_aa: ASSLDYENTIY
clone_size: NA
d_call: NA
j_call: TRBJ1-3
v_call: TRBV5-4

cdr3_aa: AISDFGDEQY
clone_size: NA
d_call: NA
j_call: TRBJ2-7
v_call: TRBV10-3

cdr3_aa: SVGRGANYGYT
clone_size: NA
d_call: NA
j_call: TRBJ1-2
v_call: TRBV29-1

cdr3_aa: ASSFRGQETQY
clone_size: NA
d_call: NA
j_call: TRBJ2-5
v_call: TRBV5-4

cdr3_aa: ASSQEGGLLTSNEQF
clone_size: NA
d_call: NA
j_call: TRBJ2-1
v_call: TRBV4-2

cdr3_aa: ASSYSAPSSGNTIY
clone_size: NA
d_call: NA
j_call: TRBJ1-3
v_call: TRBV6-5

cdr3_aa: ASSQGLGTVVRNEQF
clone_size: NA
d_call: TRBD1
j_call: TRBJ2-1
v_call: TRBV14

cdr3_aa: ASRRGPSTDTQY
clone_size: NA
d_call: NA
j_call: TRBJ2-3
v_call: TRBV5-4

cdr3_aa: ASSPRQGDLNTEAF
clone_size: NA
d_call: TRBD1
j_call: TRBJ1-1
v_call: TRBV18

cdr3_aa: ASSRSRSAGELF
clone_size: NA
d_call: NA
j_call: TRBJ2-2
v_call: TRBV10-1

cdr3_aa: ASGDQREFSDTQY
clone_size: NA
d_call: TRBD2
j_call: TRBJ2-3
v_call: TRBV5-1

cdr3_aa: ASSTPGRMNTEAF
clone_size: NA
d_call: NA
j_call: TRBJ1-1
v_call: TRBV19

cdr3_aa: ASRGDQSSREAF
clone_size: NA
d_call: NA
j_call: TRBJ1-1
v_call: TRBV2

cdr3_aa: ASSSLAGPANEQF
clone_size: NA
d_call: TRBD2
j_call: TRBJ2-1
v_call: TRBV19

cdr3_aa: ASSMGYPTPSTDTQY
clone_size: NA
d_call: NA
j_call: TRBJ2-3
v_call: TRBV19

cdr3_aa: ASSHLAIFADTQY
clone_size: NA
d_call: NA
j_call: TRBJ2-3
v_call: TRBV23-1

cdr3_aa: ASSYRGDTQY
clone_size: NA
d_call: NA
j_call: TRBJ2-3
v_call: TRBV6-6

cdr3_aa: ASSVGRATDTQY
clone_size: NA
d_call: NA
j_call: TRBJ2-3
v_call: TRBV9

cdr3_aa: AGGGATNEKLF
clone_size: NA
d_call: NA
j_call: TRBJ1-4
v_call: TRBV2

cdr3_aa: ASSVFSGSTSYEQY
clone_size: NA
d_call: NA
j_call: TRBJ2-7
v_call: TRBV9

cdr3_aa: ASGLAGGYYGYT
clone_size: NA
d_call: NA
j_call: TRBJ1-2
v_call: TRBV12-5

cdr3_aa: ASSLTSGRSPPSDTQY
clone_size: once
d_call: TRBD2
j_call: TRBJ2-3
v_call: TRBV5-1

cdr3_aa: AWSVGGPGTEAF
clone_size: NA
d_call: NA
j_call: TRBJ1-1
v_call: TRBV30

cdr3_aa: ASSRVLAGTYNEQF
clone_size: NA
d_call: TRBD2
j_call: TRBJ2-1
v_call: TRBV19

cdr3_aa: AWSPGLEAETQY
clone_size: few
d_call: TRBD2
j_call: TRBJ2-5
v_call: TRBV30

cdr3_aa: ASSLVNGPFSGNTIY
clone_size: NA
d_call: NA
j_call: TRBJ1-3
v_call: TRBV5-1

cdr3_aa: AWTSFEVSYEQY
clone_size: NA
d_call: NA
j_call: TRBJ2-7
v_call: TRBV30

cdr3_aa: ASSLGPGQETQY
clone_size: NA
d_call: NA
j_call: TRBJ2-5
v_call: TRBV5-4

cdr3_aa: ASSESPRRANEQF
clone_size: NA
d_call: NA
j_call: TRBJ2-1
v_call: TRBV10-2